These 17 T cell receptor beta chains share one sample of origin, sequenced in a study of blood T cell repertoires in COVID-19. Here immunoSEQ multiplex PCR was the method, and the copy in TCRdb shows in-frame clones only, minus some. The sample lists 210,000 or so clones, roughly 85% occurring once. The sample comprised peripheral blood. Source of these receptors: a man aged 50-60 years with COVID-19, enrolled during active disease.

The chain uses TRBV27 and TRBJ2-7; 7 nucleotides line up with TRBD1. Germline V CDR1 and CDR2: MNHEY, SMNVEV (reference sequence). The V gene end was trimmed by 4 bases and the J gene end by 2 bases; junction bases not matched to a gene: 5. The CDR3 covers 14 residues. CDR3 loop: CASSSQGWPYEQYF. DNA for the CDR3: TGTGCCAGCAGTTCACAGGGGTGGCCCTACGAGCAGTACTTC.

CDR3 amino acids: CASSTTGGIGYTF. The CDR3 nucleotides read TGTGCCAGCAGCACCACAGGGGGCATTGGCTACACCTTC. The rearrangement uses TRBV14 and TRBJ1-2, with 9 bases identical to TRBD1. The CDR3 sequence is 13 residues long. J lost 7 bases, V lost 5 bases, and 5 bases had no gene match. Germline V gene sequence: CDR1 SGHDN, CDR2 FVKESK.

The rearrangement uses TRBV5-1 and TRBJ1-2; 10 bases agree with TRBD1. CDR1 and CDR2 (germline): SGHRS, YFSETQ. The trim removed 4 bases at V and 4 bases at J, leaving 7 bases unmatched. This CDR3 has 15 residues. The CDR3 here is CASSGTGESPYGYTF. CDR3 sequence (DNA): TGCGCCAGCAGCGGGACAGGGGAAAGCCCCTATGGCTACACCTTC.

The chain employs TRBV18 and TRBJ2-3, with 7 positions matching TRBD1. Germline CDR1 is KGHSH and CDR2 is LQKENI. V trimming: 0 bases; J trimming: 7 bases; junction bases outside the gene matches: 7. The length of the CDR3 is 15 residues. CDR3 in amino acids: CASSPPYRGVNTQYF. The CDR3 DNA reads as TGTGCCAGCTCACCACCGTACAGGGGCGTTAATACGCAGTATTTT.

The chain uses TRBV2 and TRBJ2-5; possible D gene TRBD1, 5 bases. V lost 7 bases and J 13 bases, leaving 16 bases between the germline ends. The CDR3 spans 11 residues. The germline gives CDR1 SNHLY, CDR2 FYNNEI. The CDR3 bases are TGTGCCAGCACCTCCGACAGAACCTGGTACTTC. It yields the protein CASTSDRTWYF. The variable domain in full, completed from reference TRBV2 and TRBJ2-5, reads EPEVTQTPSHQVTQMGQEVILRCVPISNHLYFYWYRQILGQKVEFLVSFYNNEISEKSEIFDDQFSVERPDGSNFTLKIRSTKLEDSAMYFCASTSDRTWYFGPGTRLLVL.

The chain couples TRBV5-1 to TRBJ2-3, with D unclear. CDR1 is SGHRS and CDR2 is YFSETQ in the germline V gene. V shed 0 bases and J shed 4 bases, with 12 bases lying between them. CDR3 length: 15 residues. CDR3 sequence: CASSLALRTADTQYF. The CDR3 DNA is TGCGCCAGCAGCTTGGCGCTCCGAACTGCAGATACGCAGTATTTT.

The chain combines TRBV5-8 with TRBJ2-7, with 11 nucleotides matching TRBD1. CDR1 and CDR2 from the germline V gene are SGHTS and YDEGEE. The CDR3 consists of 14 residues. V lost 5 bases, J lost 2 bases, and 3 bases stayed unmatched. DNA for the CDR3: TGTGCCAGCAGAGGGACAGGGGGGACCTACGAGCAGTACTTC. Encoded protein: CASRGTGGTYEQYF.

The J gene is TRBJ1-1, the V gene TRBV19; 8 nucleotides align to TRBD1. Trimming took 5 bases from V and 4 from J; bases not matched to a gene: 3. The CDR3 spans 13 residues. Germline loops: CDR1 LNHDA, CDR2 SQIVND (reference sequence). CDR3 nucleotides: TGTGCCAGTAGTCAGGGGGCAATCACTGAAGCTTTCTTT. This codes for CASSQGAITEAFF.

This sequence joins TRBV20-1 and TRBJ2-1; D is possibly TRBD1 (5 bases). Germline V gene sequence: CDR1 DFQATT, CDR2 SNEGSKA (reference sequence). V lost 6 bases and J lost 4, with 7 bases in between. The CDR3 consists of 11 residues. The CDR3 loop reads CSAGRYNEQFF. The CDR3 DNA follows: TGCAGTGCGGGGCGATACAATGAGCAGTTCTTC.

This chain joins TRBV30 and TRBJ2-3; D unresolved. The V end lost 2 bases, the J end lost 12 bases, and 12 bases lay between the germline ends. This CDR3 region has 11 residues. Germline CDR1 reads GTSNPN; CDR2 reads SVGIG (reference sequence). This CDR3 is CAWSKTLSQYF. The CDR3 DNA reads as TGTGCCTGGAGTAAGACACTTTCTCAGTATTTT.

This CDR3 reads CASSRTATNYGYTF. DNA of the CDR3: TGTGCCAGCAGTAGGACAGCCACTAACTATGGCTACACCTTC. V usage is TRBV6-2 or TRBV6-3 and J usage is TRBJ1-2; the D gene is possibly TRBD1 (6 bases). The CDR3 covers 14 residues. The V and J ends lost 5 bases and 0 bases respectively, with 10 bases between them. CDR1 is MNHEY and CDR2 is SVGEGT in the germline V gene.

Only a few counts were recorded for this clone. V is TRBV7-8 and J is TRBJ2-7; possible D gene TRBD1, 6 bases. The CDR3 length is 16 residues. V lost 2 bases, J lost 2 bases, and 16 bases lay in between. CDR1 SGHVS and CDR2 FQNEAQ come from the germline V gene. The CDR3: CASSLYGGGSTYEQYF. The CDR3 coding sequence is TGTGCCAGCAGCTTATACGGTGGGGGCAGCACCTACGAGCAGTACTTC.

CDR3 protein: CASSSAVRLGPTEAFF. CDR3 nucleotides: TGTGCCAGCAGCTCCGCGGTTCGGTTAGGTCCCACTGAAGCTTTCTTT. The chain carries TRBV27 and TRBJ1-1; D call uncertain. Germline CDR1 is MNHEY and CDR2 is SMNVEV (reference sequence). CDR3 length: 16 residues. V was shortened by 6 bases and J by 4 bases, with 21 bases between the two germline ends.

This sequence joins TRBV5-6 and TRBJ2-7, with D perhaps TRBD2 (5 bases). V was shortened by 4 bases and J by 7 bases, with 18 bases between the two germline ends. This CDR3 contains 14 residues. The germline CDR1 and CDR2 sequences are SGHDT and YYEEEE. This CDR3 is CASSRTMDSLEQYF. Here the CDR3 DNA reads TGTGCCAGCAGCCGTACTATGGACTCTCTGGAGCAGTACTTC.

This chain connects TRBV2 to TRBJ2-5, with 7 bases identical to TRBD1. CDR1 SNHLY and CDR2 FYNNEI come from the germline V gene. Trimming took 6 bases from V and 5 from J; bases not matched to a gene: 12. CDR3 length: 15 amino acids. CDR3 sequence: CASRKGQTPWETQYF. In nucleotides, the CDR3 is TGTGCCAGCAGGAAGGGACAGACCCCCTGGGAGACCCAGTACTTC.

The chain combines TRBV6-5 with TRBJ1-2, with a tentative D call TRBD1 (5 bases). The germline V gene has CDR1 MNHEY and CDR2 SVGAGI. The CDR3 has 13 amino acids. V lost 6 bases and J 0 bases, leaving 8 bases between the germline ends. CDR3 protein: CASSQDTNYGYTF. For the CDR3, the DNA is TGTGCCAGCAGCCAGGACACTAACTATGGCTACACCTTC.

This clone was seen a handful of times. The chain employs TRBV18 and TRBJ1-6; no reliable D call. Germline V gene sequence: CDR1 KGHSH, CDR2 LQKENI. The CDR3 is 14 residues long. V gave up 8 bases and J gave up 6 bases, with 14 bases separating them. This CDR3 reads CASHAGYSNSPLHF. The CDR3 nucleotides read TGTGCCAGCCACGCGGGATATAGTAATTCACCCCTCCACTTT.